Listed below are T cell receptor beta chains from one sample, sequenced in a study of blood T cell repertoires in COVID-19. Profiled with immunoSEQ multiplex PCR; TCRdb holds only in-frame clones, not every one. This repertoire shows around 77,000 clones, roughly 80% found once; its top ten account for around 20%. Material: peripheral blood. All receptors come from a human donor in a cohort sampled during active COVID-19. CDR3s include the opening cysteine and the closing phenylalanine or tryptophan. The D gene is left open where the match is weak. Only some rows state a clone size, as once, few, many or a class for expanded clones.

J gene,V gene,clone size,D gene,CDR3 length,CDR3 DNA,CDR3 protein
TRBJ1-1,TRBV29-1,-,-,13,TGCAGCGCTGTCGGGGGGGCGTTGGCTGAAGCTTTCTTT,CSAVGGALAEAFF
TRBJ2-7,TRBV7-5,-,-,15,TGTGTCAGAAGCTCCGATTGGGCAGACCCCTACGAGCAGTACTTC,CVRSSDWADPYEQYF
TRBJ2-7,TRBV14,-,-,16,TGTGCCAGCAGCCCCGGAGGAGGTAAGACCTCCTACGAGCAGTACTTC,CASSPGGGKTSYEQYF
TRBJ2-7,TRBV19,few,TRBD1,14,TGTGCCAGTAGTAAGAGCAGGGGGCCCTACGAGCAGTACTTC,CASSKSRGPYEQYF
TRBJ1-5,TRBV7-2,-,TRBD1,14,TGTGCCAGCAGCCCAGACAGGGAAGTACAGCCCCAGCATTTT,CASSPDREVQPQHF
TRBJ2-7,TRBV6-4,-,TRBD2,13,TGTGCCAGCAGTGAACTAGCGGGGGGCGAGCAGTACTTC,CASSELAGGEQYF
TRBJ2-3,TRBV7-2,-,-,16,TGTGCCAGCAACCTTATCCCTTACCCAGGCACAGATACGCAGTATTTT,CASNLIPYPGTDTQYF
TRBJ2-7,TRBV4-2,-,-,15,TGTGCCAGCAGCCAAGATTCGGGATCCGGCTACGAGCAGTACTTC,CASSQDSGSGYEQYF
TRBJ2-5,TRBV5-6,-,TRBD1,15,TGTGCCAGCAGCCCTCCGGGACAGGGGGCTGAGACCCAGTACTTC,CASSPPGQGAETQYF
TRBJ2-7,TRBV6-2/TRBV6-3,-,TRBD1,14,TGTGCCAGCAGTATCAAGGGGGCCCGGATCGAGCAGTACTTC,CASSIKGARIEQYF